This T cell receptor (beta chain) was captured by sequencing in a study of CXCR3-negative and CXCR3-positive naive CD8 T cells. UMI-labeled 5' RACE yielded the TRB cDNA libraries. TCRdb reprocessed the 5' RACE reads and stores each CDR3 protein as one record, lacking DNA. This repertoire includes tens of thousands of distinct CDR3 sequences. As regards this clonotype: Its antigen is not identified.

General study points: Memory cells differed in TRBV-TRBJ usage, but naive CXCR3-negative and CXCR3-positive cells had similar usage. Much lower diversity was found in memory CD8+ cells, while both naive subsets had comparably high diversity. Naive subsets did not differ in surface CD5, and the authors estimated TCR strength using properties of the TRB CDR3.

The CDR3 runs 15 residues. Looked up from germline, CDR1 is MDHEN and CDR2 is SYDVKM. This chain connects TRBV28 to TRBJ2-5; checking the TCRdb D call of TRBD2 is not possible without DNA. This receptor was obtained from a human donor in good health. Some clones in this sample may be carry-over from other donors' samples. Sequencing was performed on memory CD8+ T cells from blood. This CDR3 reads CASSTTEGGGETQYF.